One T cell receptor beta chain is described in this entry. One end of the junction varies from germline; a read error may be responsible. The read terminates 3 residues before the CDR3 end, so the remaining end is supplied by the germline J gene. Clones were read by immunoSEQ multiplex PCR, and TCRdb kept only the in-frame ones, dropping some. The sample's table shows under 45,000 clones. Germline loops: CDR1 KGHSH, CDR2 LQKENI. The CDR3 is 17 residues long. This record comes from a study of T cells in women clearing cervical HPV infection. This receptor was obtained from a woman aged 18-70 years with a cervical HPV16 infection that either progressed to CIN3+ or cleared (not recorded which). Specimen: blood buffy coat. The chain has TRBV18 and TRBJ2-7; possible D gene TRBD1, 5 bases. CDR3 bases read: TGTGCCAGCTCACCGCGGACACCCCTCCCTAATTCCTGCGAG. Translating gives CASSPRTPLPNSCE. The whole CDR3 reads CASSPRTPLPNSCEQYF.